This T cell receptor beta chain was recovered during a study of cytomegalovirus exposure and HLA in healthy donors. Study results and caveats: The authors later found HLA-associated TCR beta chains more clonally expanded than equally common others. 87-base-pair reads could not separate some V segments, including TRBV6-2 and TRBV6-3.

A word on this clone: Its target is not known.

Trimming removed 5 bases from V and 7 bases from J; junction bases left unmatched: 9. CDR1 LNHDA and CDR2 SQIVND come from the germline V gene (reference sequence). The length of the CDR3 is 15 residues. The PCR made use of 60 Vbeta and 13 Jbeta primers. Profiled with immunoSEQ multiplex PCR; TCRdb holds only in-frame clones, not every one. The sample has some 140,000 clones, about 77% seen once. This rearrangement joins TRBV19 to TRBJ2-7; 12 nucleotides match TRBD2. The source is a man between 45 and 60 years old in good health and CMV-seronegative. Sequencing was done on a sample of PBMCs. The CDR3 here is CASSSASGRATEQYF. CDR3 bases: TGTGCCAGTAGTTCGGCTAGCGGGAGGGCCACGGAGCAGTACTTC.